This TCR beta chain was profiled in a study of blood T cell repertoires in COVID-19. Turning to the study itself: Acute-phase and convalescent COVID-19 samples originated in the United States, Italy and Spain. PBMCs, B-cell-depleted T cells, or T cells were the source of the cDNA or gDNA that made up the material.

Germline V gene lookup returns CDR1 SEHNR and CDR2 FQNEAQ (reference sequence). The V end was cut by 5 bases, the J end by 11 bases, with 15 bases between. The CDR3 contains 12 residues. In the authors' methods: Cell counts per sample came from amplifying reference gene primers. Repertoires were generated with immunoSEQ multiplex PCR, while TCRdb's copy carries only in-frame clones and drops some. V and J calls and clone size are those listed in that table; D and trimming were worked out from the DNA. Among about 140,000 clones listed, 65% to 80% were seen once. Specimen: peripheral blood. The V and J genes are TRBV7-9 and TRBJ1-1; D is possibly TRBD1 (6 bases). This TCR derives from an elderly man with acute or convalescent COVID-19. The chain's CDR3 is CASSMDSNSAFF. The CDR3 DNA reads as TGTGCCAGCAGCATGGACAGTAACTCTGCTTTCTTT.